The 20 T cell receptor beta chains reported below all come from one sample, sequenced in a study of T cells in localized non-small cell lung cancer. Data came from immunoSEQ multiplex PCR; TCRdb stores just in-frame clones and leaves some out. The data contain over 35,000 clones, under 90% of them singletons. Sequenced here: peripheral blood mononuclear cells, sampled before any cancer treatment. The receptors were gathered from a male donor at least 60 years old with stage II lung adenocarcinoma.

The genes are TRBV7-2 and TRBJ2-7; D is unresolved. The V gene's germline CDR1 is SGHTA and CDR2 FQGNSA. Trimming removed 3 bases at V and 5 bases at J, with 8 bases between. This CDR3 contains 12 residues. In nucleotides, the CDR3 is TGTGCCAGCAGCTTGAGTCGCGACGAGCAGTACTTC. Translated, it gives CASSLSRDEQYF.

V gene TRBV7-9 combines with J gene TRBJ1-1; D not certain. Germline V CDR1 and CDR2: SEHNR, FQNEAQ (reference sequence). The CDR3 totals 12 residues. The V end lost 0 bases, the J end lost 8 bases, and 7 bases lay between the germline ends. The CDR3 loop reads CASSLALAEAFF. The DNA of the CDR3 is TGTGCCAGCAGCTTAGCGTTAGCCGAAGCTTTCTTT.

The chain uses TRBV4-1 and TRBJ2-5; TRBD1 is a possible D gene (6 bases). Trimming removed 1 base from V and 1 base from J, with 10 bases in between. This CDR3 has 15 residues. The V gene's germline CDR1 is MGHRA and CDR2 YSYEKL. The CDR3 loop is CASSQAQGPQETQYF. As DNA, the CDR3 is TGCGCCAGCAGCCAAGCCCAGGGGCCCCAAGAGACCCAGTACTTC.

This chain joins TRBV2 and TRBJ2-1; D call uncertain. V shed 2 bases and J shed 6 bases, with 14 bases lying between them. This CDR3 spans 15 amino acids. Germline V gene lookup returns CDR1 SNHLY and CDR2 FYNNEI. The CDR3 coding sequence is TGTGCCAGCAGTGAACATGCGTCCCCGGTCAATGAGCAGTTCTTC. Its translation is CASSEHASPVNEQFF.

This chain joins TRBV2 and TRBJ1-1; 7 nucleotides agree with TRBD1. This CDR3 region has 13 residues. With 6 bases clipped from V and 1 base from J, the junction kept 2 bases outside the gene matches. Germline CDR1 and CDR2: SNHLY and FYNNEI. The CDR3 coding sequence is TGTGCCAGCAGCAGGGGGGGGAACACTGAAGCTTTCTTT. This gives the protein CASSRGGNTEAFF.

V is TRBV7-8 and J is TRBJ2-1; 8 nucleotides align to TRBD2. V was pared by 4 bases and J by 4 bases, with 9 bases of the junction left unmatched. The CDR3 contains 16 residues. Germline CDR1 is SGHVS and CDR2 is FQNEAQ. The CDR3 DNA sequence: TGTGCCAGCAGCTCCCTGGGTAGCGGGGCGTACAATGAGCAGTTCTTC. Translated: CASSSLGSGAYNEQFF.

CDR3 nucleotides: TGTGCCAGCTCACCGGGACAGGGGGCTTCCTTTTCCTACAATGAGCAGTTCTTC. Residues: CASSPGQGASFSYNEQFF. The chain joins TRBV18 to TRBJ2-1; TRBD1 agrees at 12 bases. Germline V gene data show CDR1 as KGHSH and CDR2 as LQKENI. There are 18 residues in the CDR3. V was pared by 3 bases and J by 1 base, with 7 bases of the junction left unmatched.

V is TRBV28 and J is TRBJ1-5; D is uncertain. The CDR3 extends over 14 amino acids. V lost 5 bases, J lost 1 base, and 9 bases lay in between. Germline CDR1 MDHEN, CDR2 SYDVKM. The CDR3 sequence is CASSKGGSNQPQHF. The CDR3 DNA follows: TGTGCCAGCAGTAAGGGAGGGAGCAATCAGCCCCAGCATTTT. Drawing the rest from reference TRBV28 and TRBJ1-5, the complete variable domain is DVKVTQSSRYLVKRTGEKVFLECVQDMDHENMFWYRQDPGLGLRLIYFSYDVKMKEKGDIPEGYSVSREKKERFSLILESASTNQTSMYLCASSKGGSNQPQHFGDGTRLSIL.

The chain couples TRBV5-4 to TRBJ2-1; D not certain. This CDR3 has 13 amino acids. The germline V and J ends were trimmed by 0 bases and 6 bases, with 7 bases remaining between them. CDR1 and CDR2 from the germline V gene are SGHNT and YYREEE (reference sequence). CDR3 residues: CASSLDFTNEQFF. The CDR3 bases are TGTGCCAGCAGCTTGGACTTCACCAATGAGCAGTTCTTC.

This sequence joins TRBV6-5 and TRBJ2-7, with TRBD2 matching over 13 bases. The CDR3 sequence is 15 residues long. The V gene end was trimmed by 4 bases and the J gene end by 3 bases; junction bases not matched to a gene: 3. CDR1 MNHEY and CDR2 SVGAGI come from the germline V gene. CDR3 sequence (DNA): TGTGCCAGCAGTTCCGGGACTAGCGGGGTCTACGAGCAGTACTTC. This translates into CASSSGTSGVYEQYF.

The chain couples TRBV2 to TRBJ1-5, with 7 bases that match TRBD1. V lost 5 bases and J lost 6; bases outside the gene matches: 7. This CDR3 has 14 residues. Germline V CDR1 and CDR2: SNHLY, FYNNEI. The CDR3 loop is CASSLGGSGQPQHF. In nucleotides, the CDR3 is TGTGCCAGCAGTCTAGGGGGCTCAGGTCAGCCCCAGCATTTT.

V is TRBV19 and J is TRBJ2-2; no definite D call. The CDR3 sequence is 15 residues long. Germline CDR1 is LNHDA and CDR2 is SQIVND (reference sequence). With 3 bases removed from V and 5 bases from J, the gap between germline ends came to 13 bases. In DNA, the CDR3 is TGTGCCAGTAGTATTGTCCGGAGAGGAACCGGGGAGCTGTTTTTT. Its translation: CASSIVRRGTGELFF.

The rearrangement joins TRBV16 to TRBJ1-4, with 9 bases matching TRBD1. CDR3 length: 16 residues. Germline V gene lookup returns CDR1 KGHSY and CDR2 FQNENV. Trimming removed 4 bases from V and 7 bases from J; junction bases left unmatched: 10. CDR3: CASSLTGTGSGEKLFF. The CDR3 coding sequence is TGTGCCAGCAGCCTCACCGGGACAGGGTCGGGTGAAAAACTGTTTTTT.

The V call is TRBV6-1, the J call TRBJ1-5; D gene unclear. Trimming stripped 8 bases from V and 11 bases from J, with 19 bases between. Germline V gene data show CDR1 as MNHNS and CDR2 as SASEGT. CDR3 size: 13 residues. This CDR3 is CASLAAGSLAQHF. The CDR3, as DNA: TGTGCCAGCTTAGCGGCAGGCTCCCTGGCCCAGCATTTT.

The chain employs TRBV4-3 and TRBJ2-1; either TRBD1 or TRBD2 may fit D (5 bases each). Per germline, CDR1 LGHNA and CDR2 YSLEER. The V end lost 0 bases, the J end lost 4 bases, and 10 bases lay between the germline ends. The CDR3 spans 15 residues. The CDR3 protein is CASSQDGNRYNEQFF. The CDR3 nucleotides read TGCGCCAGCAGCCAAGACGGGAACAGGTACAATGAGCAGTTCTTC.

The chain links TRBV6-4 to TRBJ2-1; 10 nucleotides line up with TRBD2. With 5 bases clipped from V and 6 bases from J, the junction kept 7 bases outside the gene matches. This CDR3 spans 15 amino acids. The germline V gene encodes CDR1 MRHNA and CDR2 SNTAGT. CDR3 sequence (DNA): TGTGCCAGCAGTCCACTAGCGGGATCGGTCAATGAGCAGTTCTTC. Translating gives CASSPLAGSVNEQFF.

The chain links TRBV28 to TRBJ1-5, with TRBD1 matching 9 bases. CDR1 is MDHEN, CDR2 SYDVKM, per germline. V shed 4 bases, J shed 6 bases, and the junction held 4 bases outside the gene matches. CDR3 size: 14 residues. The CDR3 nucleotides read TGTGCCAGCAGTTCCGGACAGGGGATTCAGCCCCAGCATTTT. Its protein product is CASSSGQGIQPQHF.

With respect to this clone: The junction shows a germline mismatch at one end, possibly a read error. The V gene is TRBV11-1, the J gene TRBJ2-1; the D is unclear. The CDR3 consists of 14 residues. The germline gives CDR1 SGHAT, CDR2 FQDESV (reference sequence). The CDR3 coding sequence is TGTGCCAGCAGTTTAGATGACAACCTAAATGAGCAGTTCTTC. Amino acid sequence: CASSLDDNLNEQFF.

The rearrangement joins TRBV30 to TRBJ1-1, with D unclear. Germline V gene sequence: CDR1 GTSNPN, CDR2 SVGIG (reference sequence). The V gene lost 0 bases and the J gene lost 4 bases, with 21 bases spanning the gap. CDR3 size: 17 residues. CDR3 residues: CAWSVRRSEVRGTEAFF. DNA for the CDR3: TGTGCCTGGAGTGTAAGGCGGTCGGAGGTTCGGGGCACTGAAGCTTTCTTT. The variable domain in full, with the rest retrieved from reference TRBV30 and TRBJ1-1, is SQTIHQWPATLVQPVGSPLSLECTVEGTSNPNLYWYRQAAGRGLQLLFYSVGIGQISSEVPQNLSASRPQDRQFILSSKKLLLSDSGFYLCAWSVRRSEVRGTEAFFGQGTRLTVV.

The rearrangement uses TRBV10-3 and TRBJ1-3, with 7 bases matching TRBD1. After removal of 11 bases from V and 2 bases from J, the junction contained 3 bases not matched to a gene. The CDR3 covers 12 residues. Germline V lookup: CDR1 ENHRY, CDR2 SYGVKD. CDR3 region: CAAQGTGNTIYF. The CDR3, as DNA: TGTGCCGCACAGGGGACTGGAAACACCATATATTTT.